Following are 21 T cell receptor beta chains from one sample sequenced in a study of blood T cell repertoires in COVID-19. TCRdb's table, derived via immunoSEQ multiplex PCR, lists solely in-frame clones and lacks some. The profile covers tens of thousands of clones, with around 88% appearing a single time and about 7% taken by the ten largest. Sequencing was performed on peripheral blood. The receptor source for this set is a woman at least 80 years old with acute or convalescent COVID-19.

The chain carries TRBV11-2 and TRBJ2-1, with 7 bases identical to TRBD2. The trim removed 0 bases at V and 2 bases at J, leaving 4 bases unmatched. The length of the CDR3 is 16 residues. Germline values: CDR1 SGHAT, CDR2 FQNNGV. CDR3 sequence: CASSLDGAGAYNEQFF. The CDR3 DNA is TGTGCCAGCAGCTTAGATGGGGCGGGGGCCTACAATGAGCAGTTCTTC.

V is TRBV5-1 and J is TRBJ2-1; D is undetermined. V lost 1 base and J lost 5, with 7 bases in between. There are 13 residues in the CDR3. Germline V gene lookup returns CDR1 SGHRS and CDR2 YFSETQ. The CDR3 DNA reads TGCGCCAGCAGCTTGCCGAGCGACAATGAGCAGTTCTTC. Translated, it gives CASSLPSDNEQFF. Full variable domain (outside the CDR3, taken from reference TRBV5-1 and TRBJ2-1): KAGVTQTPRYLIKTRGQQVTLSCSPISGHRSVSWYQQTPGQGLQFLFEYFSETQRNKGNFPGRFSGRQFSNSRSEMNVSTLELGDSALYLCASSLPSDNEQFFGPGTRLTVL.

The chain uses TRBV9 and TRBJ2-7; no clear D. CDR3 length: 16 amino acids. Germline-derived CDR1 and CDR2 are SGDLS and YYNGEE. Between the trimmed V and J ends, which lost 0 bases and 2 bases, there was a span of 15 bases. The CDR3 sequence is CASSVVGRKFPYEQYF. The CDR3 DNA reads TGTGCCAGCAGCGTAGTTGGGCGTAAATTCCCCTACGAGCAGTACTTC.

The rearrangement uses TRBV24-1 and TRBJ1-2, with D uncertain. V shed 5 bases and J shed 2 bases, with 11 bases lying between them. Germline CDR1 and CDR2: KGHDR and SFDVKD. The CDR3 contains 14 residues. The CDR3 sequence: CATSGPTVNYGYTF. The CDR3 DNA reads TGTGCCACCAGTGGCCCAACAGTAAACTATGGCTACACCTTC.

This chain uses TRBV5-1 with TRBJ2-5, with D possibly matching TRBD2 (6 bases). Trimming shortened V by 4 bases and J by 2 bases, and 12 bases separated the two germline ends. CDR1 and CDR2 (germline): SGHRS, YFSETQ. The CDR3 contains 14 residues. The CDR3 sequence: CASSKRTNQETQYF. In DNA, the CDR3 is TGCGCCAGCAGCAAAAGGACTAATCAAGAGACCCAGTACTTC. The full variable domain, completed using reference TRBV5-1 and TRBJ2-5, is KAGVTQTPRYLIKTRGQQVTLSCSPISGHRSVSWYQQTPGQGLQFLFEYFSETQRNKGNFPGRFSGRQFSNSRSEMNVSTLELGDSALYLCASSKRTNQETQYFGPGTRLLVL.

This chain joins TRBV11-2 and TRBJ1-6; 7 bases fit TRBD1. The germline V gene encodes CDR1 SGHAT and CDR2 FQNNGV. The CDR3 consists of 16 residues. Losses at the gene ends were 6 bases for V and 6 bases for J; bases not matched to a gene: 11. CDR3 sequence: CASRTYGDSLNSPLHF. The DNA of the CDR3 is TGTGCCAGCAGAACTTACGGGGACAGCCTTAATTCACCCCTCCACTTT.

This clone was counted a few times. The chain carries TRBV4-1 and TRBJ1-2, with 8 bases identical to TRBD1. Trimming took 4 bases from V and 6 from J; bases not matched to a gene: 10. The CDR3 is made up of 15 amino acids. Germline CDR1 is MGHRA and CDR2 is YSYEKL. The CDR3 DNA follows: TGCGCCAGCAGCCTATTATGGGCAGGGGGCGATGGCTACACCTTC. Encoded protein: CASSLLWAGGDGYTF.

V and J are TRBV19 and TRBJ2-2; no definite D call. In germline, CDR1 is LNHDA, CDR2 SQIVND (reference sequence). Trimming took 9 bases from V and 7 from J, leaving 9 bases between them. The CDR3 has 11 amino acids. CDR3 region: CASQLNGELFF. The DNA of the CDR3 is TGTGCCAGCCAACTTAACGGGGAGCTGTTTTTT. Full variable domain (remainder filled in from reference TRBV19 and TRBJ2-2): DGGITQSPKYLFRKEGQNVTLSCEQNLNHDAMYWYRQDPGQGLRLIYYSQIVNDFQKGDIAEGYSVSREKKESFPLTVTSAQKNPTAFYLCASQLNGELFFGEGSRLTVL.

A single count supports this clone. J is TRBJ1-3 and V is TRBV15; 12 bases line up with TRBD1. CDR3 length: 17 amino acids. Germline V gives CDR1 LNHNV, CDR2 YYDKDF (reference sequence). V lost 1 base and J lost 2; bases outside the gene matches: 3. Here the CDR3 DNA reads TGTGCCACCAGCAGAGGGGGGACAGGGGGCGCTGGAAACACCATATATTTT. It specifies CATSRGGTGGAGNTIYF. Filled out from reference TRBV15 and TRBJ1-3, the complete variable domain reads DAMVIQNPRYQVTQFGKPVTLSCSQTLNHNVMYWYQQKSSQAPKLLFHYYDKDFNNEADTPDNFQSRRPNTSFCFLDIRSPGLGDTAMYLCATSRGGTGGAGNTIYFGEGSWLTVV.

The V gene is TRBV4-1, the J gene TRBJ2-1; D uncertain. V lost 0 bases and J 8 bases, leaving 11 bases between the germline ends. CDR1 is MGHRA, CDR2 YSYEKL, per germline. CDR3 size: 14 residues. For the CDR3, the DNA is TGCGCCAGCAGCCAAGAGTGGTTAGTCGATGAGCAGTTCTTC. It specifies CASSQEWLVDEQFF.

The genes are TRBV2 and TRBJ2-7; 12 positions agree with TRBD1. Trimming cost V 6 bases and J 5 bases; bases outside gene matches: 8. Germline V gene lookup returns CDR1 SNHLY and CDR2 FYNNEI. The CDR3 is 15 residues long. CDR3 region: CASRGDRGRWNEQYF. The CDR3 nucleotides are TGTGCCAGCAGGGGGGACAGGGGGCGGTGGAACGAGCAGTACTTC. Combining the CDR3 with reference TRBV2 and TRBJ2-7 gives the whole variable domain EPEVTQTPSHQVTQMGQEVILRCVPISNHLYFYWYRQILGQKVEFLVSFYNNEISEKSEIFDDQFSVERPDGSNFTLKIRSTKLEDSAMYFCASRGDRGRWNEQYFGPGTRLTVT.

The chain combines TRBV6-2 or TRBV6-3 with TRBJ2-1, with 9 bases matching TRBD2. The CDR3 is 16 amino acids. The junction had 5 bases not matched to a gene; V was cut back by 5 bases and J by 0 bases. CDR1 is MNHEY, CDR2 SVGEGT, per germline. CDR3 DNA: TGTGCCAGCAGTACCGAGCGGGAGGCCTCCTACAATGAGCAGTTCTTC. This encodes CASSTEREASYNEQFF.

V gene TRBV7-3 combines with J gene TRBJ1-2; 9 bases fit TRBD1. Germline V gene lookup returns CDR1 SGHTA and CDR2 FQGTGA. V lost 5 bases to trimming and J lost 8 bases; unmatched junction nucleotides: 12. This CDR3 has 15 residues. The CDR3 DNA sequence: TGTGCCAGCAGCCGACTACCGGGACAGGGATCGGGCTACACCTTC. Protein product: CASSRLPGQGSGYTF.

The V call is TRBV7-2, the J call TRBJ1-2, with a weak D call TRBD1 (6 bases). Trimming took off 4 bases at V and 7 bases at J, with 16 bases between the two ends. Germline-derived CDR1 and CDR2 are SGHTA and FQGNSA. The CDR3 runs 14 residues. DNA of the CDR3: TGTGCCAGCAGCTCATCCGGGGGGCTTGGTGGCTACACCTTC. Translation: CASSSSGGLGGYTF.

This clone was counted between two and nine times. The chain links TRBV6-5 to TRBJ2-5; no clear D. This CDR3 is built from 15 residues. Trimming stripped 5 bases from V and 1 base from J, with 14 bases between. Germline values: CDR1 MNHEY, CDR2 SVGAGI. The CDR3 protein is CASSLVEQTQETQYF. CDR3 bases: TGTGCCAGCAGTCTCGTTGAACAGACCCAAGAGACCCAGTACTTC.

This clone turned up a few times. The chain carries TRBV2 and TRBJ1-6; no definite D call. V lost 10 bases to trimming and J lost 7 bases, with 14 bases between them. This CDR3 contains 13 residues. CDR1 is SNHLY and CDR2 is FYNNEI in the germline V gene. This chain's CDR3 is CATVSETNSPLHF. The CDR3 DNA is TGTGCCACCGTCTCGGAGACCAATTCACCCCTCCACTTT.

The CDR3 DNA follows: TGTGCCAGCAGTGACCCACTGGCGTCAGGGGGCCCAACAAGGAACACCGGGGAGCTGTTTTTT. Translating gives CASSDPLASGGPTRNTGELFF. V usage is TRBV6-4 and J usage is TRBJ2-2; TRBD1 matches 8 bases. CDR1 and CDR2 from the germline V gene are MRHNA and SNTAGT. The length of the CDR3 is 21 residues. Unmatched junction bases numbered 18, after V lost 2 bases and J lost 1 base.

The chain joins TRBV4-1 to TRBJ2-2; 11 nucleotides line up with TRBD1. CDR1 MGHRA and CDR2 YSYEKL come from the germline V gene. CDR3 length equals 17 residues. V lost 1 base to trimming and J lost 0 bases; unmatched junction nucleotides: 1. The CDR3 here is CASSQAGQGANTGELFF. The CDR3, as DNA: TGCGCCAGCAGCCAAGCGGGACAGGGGGCGAACACCGGGGAGCTGTTTTTT.

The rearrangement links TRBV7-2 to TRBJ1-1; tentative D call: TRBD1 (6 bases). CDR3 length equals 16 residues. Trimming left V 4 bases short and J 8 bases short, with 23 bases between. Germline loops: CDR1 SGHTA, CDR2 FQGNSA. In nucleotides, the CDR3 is TGTGCCAGCAGCTCTCACTCGGGACACCCTTTCCCAGAAGCTTTCTTT. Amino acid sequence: CASSSHSGHPFPEAFF.

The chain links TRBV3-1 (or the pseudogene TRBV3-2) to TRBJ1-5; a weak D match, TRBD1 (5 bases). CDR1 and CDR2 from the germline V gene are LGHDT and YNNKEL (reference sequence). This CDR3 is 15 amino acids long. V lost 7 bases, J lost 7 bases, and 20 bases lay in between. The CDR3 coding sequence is TGTGCCAGCACGGGGGGAGACGGCCTGGGGCAGCCCCAGCATTTT. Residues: CASTGGDGLGQPQHF.

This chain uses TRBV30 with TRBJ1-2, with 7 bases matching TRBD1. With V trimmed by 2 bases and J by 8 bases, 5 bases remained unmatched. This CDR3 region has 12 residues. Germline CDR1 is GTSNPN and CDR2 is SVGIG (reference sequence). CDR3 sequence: CAWSTGVLGYTF. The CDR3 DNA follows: TGTGCCTGGAGTACAGGGGTTTTGGGCTACACCTTC. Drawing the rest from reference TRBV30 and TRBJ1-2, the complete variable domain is SQTIHQWPATLVQPVGSPLSLECTVEGTSNPNLYWYRQAAGRGLQLLFYSVGIGQISSEVPQNLSASRPQDRQFILSSKKLLLSDSGFYLCAWSTGVLGYTFGSGTRLTVV.